These T cell receptor beta chains were read from a single sample in a study of multiple sclerosis patients with progressive multifocal leukoencephalopathy. This table comes from immunoSEQ multiplex PCR, and its TCRdb copy is limited to in-frame clones, with some not included. The sample includes tens of thousands of clones, about 90% of them seen just once. Here the sequenced sample was PBMCs, taken from a patient treated with natalizumab. The source of these receptors is a human donor with multiple sclerosis. CDR3s include the opening cysteine and the closing phenylalanine or tryptophan. D genes are given only for firm matches. Clone size is shown for a subset of rows, as once, few, many or a class of expanded clone.

v_gene	j_gene	d_gene	abundance	CDR3aa	CDR3nt
TRBV6-1	TRBJ1-4	NA	NA	CASRTGNNEKLFF	TGTGCCAGCAGGACAGGAAATAATGAAAAACTGTTTTTT
TRBV2	TRBJ2-5	TRBD2	NA	CASAERTSGMGETQYF	TGTGCCAGCGCCGAGAGGACTAGCGGGATGGGAGAGACCCAGTACTTC
TRBV29-1	TRBJ2-3	TRBD2	NA	CSVGLALTDTQYF	TGCAGCGTTGGACTAGCCCTCACAGATACGCAGTATTTT
TRBV7-2	TRBJ1-1	NA	NA	CASSPYTEAFF	TGTGCCAGCAGCCCGTACACTGAAGCTTTCTTT
TRBV6-6	TRBJ1-2	TRBD1	NA	CASSYGAGGLGYTF	TGTGCCAGCAGTTACGGCGCAGGGGGGCTTGGCTACACCTTC
TRBV10-3	TRBJ2-2	TRBD1	NA	CAISGQGSLTGELFF	TGTGCCATCAGCGGACAGGGAAGCCTCACCGGGGAGCTGTTTTTT
TRBV6-5	TRBJ1-2	NA	NA	CASSSLDRQTYGYTF	TGTGCCAGCAGTTCCCTGGACAGACAAACGTATGGCTACACCTTC
TRBV5-1	TRBJ2-5	TRBD2	once	CASSRTSGIQGEQYF	TGCGCCAGCAGCCGGACTAGCGGGATTCAAGGAGAGCAGTACTTC
TRBV6-1	TRBJ2-7	TRBD2	NA	CASCLAGSYEQYF	TGTGCCAGCTGTCTAGCGGGCTCCTACGAGCAGTACTTC
TRBV6-8	TRBJ2-2	NA	NA	CASSYSNPTGELFF	TGTGCCAGCAGTTACTCGAACCCCACCGGGGAGCTGTTTTTT
TRBV4-3	TRBJ1-3	NA	few	CASSQDAEISGNTIYF	TGCGCCAGCAGCCAAGACGCGGAGATTTCTGGAAACACCATATATTTT
TRBV6-6	TRBJ1-1	NA	NA	CASSPDWNTEAFF	TGTGCCAGCAGTCCGGACTGGAACACTGAAGCTTTCTTT
TRBV27	TRBJ2-1	NA	NA	CASSFLPPSYNEQFF	TGTGCCAGCAGTTTTCTACCCCCCTCCTACAATGAGCAGTTCTTC
TRBV11-2	TRBJ2-4	NA	NA	CASSLERQGLIQYF	TGTGCCAGCAGCTTAGAGCGGCAGGGGCTCATTCAGTACTTC
TRBV20-1	TRBJ2-1	NA	NA	CSGYLNEQFF	TGCAGTGGTTATTTGAATGAGCAGTTCTTC
TRBV6-4	TRBJ2-3	TRBD2	NA	CASSRLAGAQDTQYF	TGTGCCAGCAGCAGACTAGCGGGAGCGCAAGATACGCAGTATTTT
TRBV29-1	TRBJ1-2	TRBD1	NA	CSVAPLTGGYGYTF	TGCAGCGTTGCTCCCCTCACAGGGGGTTATGGCTACACCTTC
TRBV4-2	TRBJ1-2	NA	NA	CASSQGGTVNYGYTF	TGTGCCAGCAGCCAAGGGGGAACAGTCAACTATGGCTACACCTTC
TRBV5-1	TRBJ1-5	NA	NA	CASSLGGDYSNQPQHF	TGCGCCAGCAGCTTGGGGGGAGATTATAGCAATCAGCCCCAGCATTTT
TRBV9	TRBJ2-7	NA	NA	CASSPLGQAYEQYF	TGTGCCAGCAGCCCCTTGGGACAAGCCTACGAGCAGTACTTC
TRBV18	TRBJ2-7	NA	NA	CASSPGRSSYEQYF	TGTGCCAGCTCACCGGGGCGGAGCTCCTACGAGCAGTACTTC
TRBV7-2	TRBJ2-1	NA	few	CASSLGSGSSYNEQFF	TGTGCCAGCAGCTTAGGCTCCGGTAGCTCCTACAATGAGCAGTTCTTC
TRBV19	TRBJ1-1	NA	once	CASSKPQGSTEAFF	TGTGCCAGTAGCAAACCCCAGGGCTCCACTGAAGCTTTCTTT
TRBV19	TRBJ2-1	TRBD2	NA	CASSAGPSGADYNEQFF	TGTGCCAGTAGTGCGGGACCTAGCGGTGCCGACTACAATGAGCAGTTCTTC
TRBV10-3	TRBJ2-3	NA	NA	CAISDPGQAGGDTQYF	TGTGCCATCAGTGACCCGGGACAAGCTGGGGGAGATACGCAGTATTTT
TRBV7-2	TRBJ2-3	TRBD2	once	CASSLGAGAGRDTQYF	TGTGCCAGCAGCCTCGGAGCGGGAGCGGGTAGGGATACGCAGTATTTT
TRBV7-6	TRBJ2-7	NA	NA	CASSDDIYEQYF	TGTGCCAGCAGCGATGACATTTACGAGCAGTACTTC
TRBV14	TRBJ2-3	NA	NA	CASSQGLAYTDTQYF	TGTGCCAGCAGCCAGGGGCTAGCTTACACAGATACGCAGTATTTT